The TCR beta chain described here comes from a study of control samples from healthy donors and cancer patients. With respect to this clone: Compared with germline, one end of the junction differs, possibly owing to a read error.

Germline-derived CDR1 and CDR2 are SGHRS and YFSETQ. This CDR3 has 16 amino acids. Profiling relied on immunoSEQ multiplex PCR, and the TCRdb table lists in-frame clones only, not all of them. Of over 150,000 clones listed, around 87% are singletons. The sequence was collected from a woman aged 45 to 65 in good health. The chain links TRBV5-1 to TRBJ2-5; 9 bases line up with TRBD2. The material sequenced was blood. The CDR3 sequence is CARSWRPRGGEKTQYF. The CDR3 region has the DNA TGCGCCCGCAGCTGGAGGCCGCGGGGGGGTGAAAAGACCCAGTACTTC.